The clone carrying this T cell receptor (beta chain) has ten or more counts. Antigen: not known. The J segment lost 5 bases and the V segment lost 0 bases, leaving 8 bases of the junction unmatched. The CDR3 length is 16 residues. CDR1 MGHRA and CDR2 YSYEKL come from the germline V gene. TCRdb used MiXCR to reprocess the multiplex PCR reads, holding one entry per CDR3 protein. The table has about 170,000 distinct CDR3 sequences, about 34% seen once; the top ten hold less than 4%. This entry is derived from a study of breast tumors, draining lymph nodes, adjacent tissues. Study conclusions and caveats: Data fit most tumor T cells coming from lymph node, expanding in tumor. Tumor TCR diversity was below lymph nodes but above nontumor tissue. The lymph node origin of tumor T cells was framed as consistent with a hypothesis, not demonstrated.

Breast cancer patients provided tissue from their axillary draining lymph nodes. The sample was axillary lymph node tissue. This TCR was recovered from a female donor with breast cancer. Some clones in this sample may be carry-over from other donors' samples. The V and J genes are TRBV4-1 and TRBJ2-7; 9 positions agree with TRBD2. CDR3 in amino acids: CASSQDQGRGGHEQYF. The DNA of the CDR3 is TGCGCCAGCAGCCAAGATCAGGGGCGGGGGGGCCACGAGCAGTACTTC.